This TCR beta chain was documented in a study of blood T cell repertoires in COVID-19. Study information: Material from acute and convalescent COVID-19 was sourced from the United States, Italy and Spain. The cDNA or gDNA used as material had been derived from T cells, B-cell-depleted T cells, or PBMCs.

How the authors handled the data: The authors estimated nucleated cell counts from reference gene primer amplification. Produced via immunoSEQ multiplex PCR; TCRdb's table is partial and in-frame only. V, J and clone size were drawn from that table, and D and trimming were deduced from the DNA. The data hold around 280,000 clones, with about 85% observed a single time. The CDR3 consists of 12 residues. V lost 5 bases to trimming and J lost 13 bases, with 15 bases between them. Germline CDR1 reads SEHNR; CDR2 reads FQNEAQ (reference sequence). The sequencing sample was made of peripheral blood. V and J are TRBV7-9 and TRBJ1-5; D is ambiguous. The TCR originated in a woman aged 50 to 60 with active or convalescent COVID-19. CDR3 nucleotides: TGTGCCAGCAGCACCGAGGGAGGACTACAGCATTTT. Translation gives CASSTEGGLQHF.